The 30 T cell receptor beta chains in this list originate from one sample, sequenced in a study of cytomegalovirus exposure and HLA in healthy donors. It was with 60 Vbeta and 13 Jbeta primers that the PCR ran. The data were produced by immunoSEQ multiplex PCR, yet TCRdb's version contains in-frame clones alone and is incomplete. Here the sample spans about 77,000 clones, around 78% being singletons. Sequencing was done on a sample of PBMCs. These receptors came from a man in his forties or fifties in good health and CMV-seronegative.

J is TRBJ2-1 and V is TRBV5-1; the match to TRBD1 covers 7 bases. J lost 7 bases, V lost 6 bases, and 4 bases had no gene match. The CDR3 is 12 amino acids. The germline CDR1 and CDR2 sequences are SGHRS and YFSETQ. CDR3 bases: TGCGCCAGCAACGACAGGGATAATGAGCAGTTCTTC. Translation: CASNDRDNEQFF.

This sequence joins TRBV4-2 and TRBJ2-1, with TRBD2 identical over 7 bases. The J segment lost 15 bases and the V segment lost 0 bases, leaving 14 bases of the junction unmatched. Germline V gene lookup returns CDR1 LGHNA and CDR2 YNFKEQ. The CDR3 covers 15 residues. This chain's CDR3 is CASSQETAGPAIMFF. CDR3 bases: TGTGCCAGCAGCCAAGAAACAGCGGGGCCGGCGATAATGTTCTTC.

The V and J genes are TRBV7-2 and TRBJ2-5; TRBD1 matches 7 bases. V shed 2 bases and J 5 bases; nucleotides not matched to a gene: 5. Germline CDR1 SGHTA, CDR2 FQGNSA. The CDR3 runs 14 residues. The CDR3, as DNA: TGTGCCAGCAGCTTAATAGGGGGCGGGGAGACCCAGTACTTC. Its translation is CASSLIGGGETQYF.

The rearrangement uses TRBV28 and TRBJ1-1; 8 bases agree with TRBD1. V lost 8 bases and J lost 1; bases outside the gene matches: 6. This CDR3 region has 14 residues. Germline V gives CDR1 MDHEN, CDR2 SYDVKM. This CDR3 is CASAPGQGNTEAFF. The CDR3 DNA is TGTGCCAGCGCACCCGGACAGGGGAACACTGAAGCTTTCTTT.

The chain joins TRBV5-1 to TRBJ2-5; 7 bases align to TRBD1. CDR3 length: 15 amino acids. Trimming removed 3 bases from V and 5 bases from J; junction bases left unmatched: 10. Germline V gene sequence: CDR1 SGHRS, CDR2 YFSETQ. CDR3 nucleotides: TGCGCCAGCAGCTCACTACAGGGGCGAGGGGAGACCCAGTACTTC. This encodes CASSSLQGRGETQYF.

This chain uses TRBV19 with TRBJ1-1; 7 bases match TRBD1. J was trimmed by 3 bases and V by 6 bases; bases with no gene match: 16. Germline V gene data show CDR1 as LNHDA and CDR2 as SQIVND (reference sequence). The CDR3 length is 17 residues. CDR3 nucleotide sequence: TGTGCCAGTAGAAGGACAGGATTTTACTCAGGGGACACTGAAGCTTTCTTT. Amino acids: CASRRTGFYSGDTEAFF.

This chain links TRBV7-8 with TRBJ2-7, with D perhaps TRBD2 (6 bases). The germline V gene encodes CDR1 SGHVS and CDR2 FQNEAQ. With 2 bases removed from V and 2 bases from J, the gap between germline ends came to 13 bases. The CDR3 spans 15 residues. The CDR3 loop reads CASSLREGRTYEQYF. CDR3 nucleotide sequence: TGTGCCAGCAGCTTACGAGAGGGGAGGACCTACGAGCAGTACTTC.

The rearrangement links TRBV27 to TRBJ1-2; TRBD1 might be the D (5 bases). This CDR3 has 16 amino acids. V lost 2 bases and J lost 8, with 21 bases in between. CDR1 and CDR2 from the germline V gene are MNHEY and SMNVEV (reference sequence). CDR3: CASSLTEGILSGGYTF. The CDR3 bases are TGTGCCAGCAGTTTAACGGAAGGGATCTTATCAGGGGGCTACACCTTC.

The V and J genes are TRBV27 and TRBJ1-2, with 11 bases identical to TRBD1. The CDR3 length is 14 residues. Germline CDR1 reads MNHEY; CDR2 reads SMNVEV (reference sequence). Losses at the gene ends were 5 bases for V and 6 bases for J; bases not matched to a gene: 5. CDR3 in amino acids: CASSLRDRGDGYTF. Here the CDR3 DNA reads TGTGCCAGCAGTCTCCGGGACAGGGGGGATGGCTACACCTTC.

The chain carries TRBV5-1 and TRBJ1-4, with D tentatively TRBD1 (5 bases). V was trimmed by 2 bases and J by 7 bases, leaving 12 bases between them. CDR1 and CDR2 from the germline V gene are SGHRS and YFSETQ. This CDR3 has 14 residues. The DNA of the CDR3 is TGCGCCAGCAGCTTAGACAGAACCGGTGAAAAACTGTTTTTT. The encoded protein is CASSLDRTGEKLFF.

The rearrangement joins TRBV5-6 to TRBJ1-2; D possibly corresponds to TRBD1 (6 bases). V dropped 2 bases and J dropped 4 bases, with 12 bases sitting between them. CDR1 and CDR2 from the germline V gene are SGHDT and YYEEEE. This CDR3 spans 14 amino acids. This chain's CDR3 is CASSFPQGIYGYTF. DNA for the CDR3: TGTGCCAGCAGCTTCCCACAGGGAATCTATGGCTACACCTTC.

The gene calls are TRBV7-3 and TRBJ2-5; D ambiguous. This CDR3 is 14 amino acids long. Trimming removed 0 bases at V and 7 bases at J, with 12 bases between. The germline V gene encodes CDR1 SGHTA and CDR2 FQGTGA. CDR3 protein: CASSLTSGSGTQYF. The DNA of the CDR3 is TGTGCCAGCAGCTTAACGTCTGGCTCAGGGACCCAGTACTTC.

This chain uses TRBV14 with TRBJ1-1, with 10 bases identical to TRBD1. The CDR3 is 18 amino acids. V trimming: 1 base; J trimming: 9 bases; junction bases outside the gene matches: 17. The germline V gene encodes CDR1 SGHDN and CDR2 FVKESK. The CDR3 loop is CASSQGVSSGDRGLKAFF. The CDR3 DNA sequence: TGTGCCAGCAGCCAAGGAGTCTCGAGCGGCGACAGGGGGCTGAAAGCTTTCTTT.

The chain links TRBV5-6 to TRBJ1-5; no definite D call. The CDR3 totals 16 residues. The V gene's germline CDR1 is SGHDT and CDR2 YYEEEE. Trimming removed 1 base from V and 3 bases from J, with 14 bases in between. CDR3 DNA: TGTGCCAGCAGCTTGTCCACGGGTATGTACAATCAGCCCCAGCATTTT. Protein product: CASSLSTGMYNQPQHF.

The chain carries TRBV7-2 and TRBJ1-4; 7 bases are a match to TRBD1. CDR3 size: 13 residues. Germline V gives CDR1 SGHTA, CDR2 FQGNSA. Trimming removed 8 bases from V and 6 bases from J; junction bases left unmatched: 6. CDR3 protein: CASGRDSHEKLFF. The CDR3 DNA sequence: TGTGCCAGCGGCCGGGACAGCCATGAAAAACTGTTTTTT.

The table lists this clone with a few counts. This rearrangement joins TRBV29-1 to TRBJ1-2; 7 nucleotides line up with TRBD1. J lost 2 bases, V lost 0 bases, and 12 bases had no gene match. Germline V gene sequence: CDR1 SQVTM, CDR2 ANQGSEA. CDR3 length: 17 amino acids. The CDR3 DNA reads as TGCAGCGTTGAAGATTTTAGCCAGGGGGTGATCAACTATGGCTACACCTTC. This gives the protein CSVEDFSQGVINYGYTF.

The gene calls are TRBV10-3 and TRBJ2-3; D remains unclear. The CDR3 loop spans 13 amino acids. Trimming shortened V by 4 bases and J by 1 base, and 6 bases separated the two germline ends. In germline, CDR1 is ENHRY, CDR2 SYGVKD. The CDR3 spells CAISGAGTDTQYF. Here the CDR3 DNA reads TGTGCCATCAGTGGAGCCGGCACAGATACGCAGTATTTT.

This rearrangement joins TRBV6-1 to TRBJ1-1; possible D gene TRBD1, 5 bases. CDR3 length: 14 amino acids. Trimming shortened V by 4 bases and J by 5 bases, and 14 bases separated the two germline ends. CDR1 is MNHNS, CDR2 SASEGT, per germline. The CDR3 loop reads CASSGSGGGTEAFF. The CDR3 coding sequence is TGTGCCAGCAGTGGGTCAGGCGGGGGTACTGAAGCTTTCTTT.

The chain recombines TRBV7-2 with TRBJ2-1, with no clear D. The V gene lost 1 base and the J gene lost 5 bases, with 6 bases spanning the gap. Germline CDR1 reads SGHTA; CDR2 reads FQGNSA. The CDR3 is made up of 13 amino acids. The CDR3 bases are TGTGCCAGCAGCTTAGGACACAACAATGAGCAGTTCTTC. Translating it yields CASSLGHNNEQFF.

This sequence joins TRBV7-9 and TRBJ1-1; D is unresolved. Looked up from germline, CDR1 is SEHNR and CDR2 is FQNEAQ (reference sequence). The CDR3 is 16 residues long. Trimming stripped 2 bases from V and 0 bases from J, with 13 bases between. CDR3 amino acids: CASSLYRDWVNTEAFF. The CDR3 bases are TGTGCCAGCAGCTTATATCGGGATTGGGTGAACACTGAAGCTTTCTTT.

The chain links TRBV7-3 to TRBJ2-1; D gene unclear. The V gene's germline CDR1 is SGHTA and CDR2 FQGTGA. This CDR3 has 14 residues. The ends were cut back, 1 base at V and 4 bases at J, with 8 bases in the middle. The CDR3, as DNA: TGTGCCAGCAGCTTAAATGGAGATTACAATGAGCAGTTCTTC. It encodes CASSLNGDYNEQFF.

The chain combines TRBV2 with TRBJ2-5; the match to TRBD1 covers 10 bases. After removal of 9 bases from V and 1 base from J, the junction contained 20 bases not matched to a gene. Germline assignment: CDR1 SNHLY and CDR2 FYNNEI. CDR3 length: 19 amino acids. CDR3 sequence: CARAVPGTGVFSGQETQYF. The CDR3 DNA sequence: TGTGCCAGGGCTGTTCCCGGGACAGGGGTGTTTAGTGGCCAAGAGACCCAGTACTTC.

In DNA form, the CDR3 reads TGTGCCATCAAACACGGGGGTAGCTCCTACGAGCAGTACTTC. Its translation: CAIKHGGSSYEQYF. This sequence joins TRBV10-3 and TRBJ2-7; the D gene is possibly TRBD2 (6 bases). Per germline, CDR1 ENHRY and CDR2 SYGVKD. The CDR3 runs to 14 residues. The germline V and J ends were trimmed by 7 bases and 0 bases, with 13 bases remaining between them.

This clone has just a few counts. This sequence joins TRBV29-1 and TRBJ1-4; D gene uncertain. Germline V gene lookup returns CDR1 SQVTM and CDR2 ANQGSEA. Between the trimmed V and J ends, which lost 4 bases and 5 bases, there was a span of 8 bases. The CDR3 length is 12 residues. DNA of the CDR3: TGCAGCGTTGTCTCCCAGAATGAAAAACTGTTTTTT. Amino acids: CSVVSQNEKLFF. Using reference TRBV29-1 and TRBJ1-4 for the parts outside the CDR3, the full variable domain is SAVISQKPSRDICQRGTSLTIQCQVDSQVTMMFWYRQQPGQSLTLIATANQGSEATYESGFVIDKFPISRPNLTFSTLTVSNMSPEDSSIYLCSVVSQNEKLFFGSGTQLSVL.

In nucleotides, the CDR3 is TGTGCTAGTGGTTTGGGGACAGCACTGGAGACCCAGTACTTC. Translated, it gives CASGLGTALETQYF. The gene calls are TRBV12-5 and TRBJ2-5; maybe TRBD1 (6 bases). Per germline, CDR1 LGHNT and CDR2 FRNRAP. This CDR3 has 14 residues. V was shortened by 1 base and J by 5 bases, with 11 bases between the two germline ends.

V is TRBV4-1 and J is TRBJ2-3, with unresolved D. The CDR3 is 15 amino acids. Trimming left V 0 bases short and J 4 bases short, with 11 bases between. Germline lookup yields CDR1 MGHRA and CDR2 YSYEKL. CDR3 sequence: CASSQDLGRADTQYF. DNA of the CDR3: TGCGCCAGCAGCCAAGATTTGGGTCGGGCAGATACGCAGTATTTT.

This clone was detected only a few times. The gene calls are TRBV7-9 and TRBJ2-1; 8 positions match TRBD2. With 0 bases clipped from V and 7 bases from J, the junction kept 14 bases outside the gene matches. In germline, CDR1 is SEHNR, CDR2 FQNEAQ (reference sequence). This CDR3 comprises 18 residues. The CDR3 DNA is TGTGCCAGCAGCTTAGCCCCGAGGCGTGCGGGGGGCGGGAATGAGCAGTTCTTC. The encoded protein is CASSLAPRRAGGGNEQFF.

This sequence joins TRBV7-3 and TRBJ2-1; D uncertain. V gave up 5 bases and J gave up 10 bases, with 9 bases separating them. CDR3 length: 11 amino acids. The germline gives CDR1 SGHTA, CDR2 FQGTGA. In nucleotides, the CDR3 is TGTGCCAGCAGCCGTTCGGAGGAGCAGTTCTTC. Its protein is CASSRSEEQFF.

This clone was found a few times. The gene calls are TRBV19 and TRBJ1-4; 9 nucleotides match TRBD1. The ends lost 9 bases at V and 5 bases at J; junction bases unmatched: 10. Germline V gene data show CDR1 as LNHDA and CDR2 as SQIVND (reference sequence). The CDR3 runs 15 residues. The CDR3 here is CASRDRAPGNEKLFF. CDR3 nucleotides: TGTGCCAGCCGGGACAGGGCCCCGGGAAATGAAAAACTGTTTTTT. The whole variable domain, filled in from reference TRBV19 and TRBJ1-4, reads DGGITQSPKYLFRKEGQNVTLSCEQNLNHDAMYWYRQDPGQGLRLIYYSQIVNDFQKGDIAEGYSVSREKKESFPLTVTSAQKNPTAFYLCASRDRAPGNEKLFFGSGTQLSVL.

The rearrangement uses TRBV6-5 and TRBJ2-7; 8 bases are a match to TRBD2. Unmatched junction bases numbered 5, after V lost 2 bases and J lost 2 bases. This CDR3 has 15 amino acids. The germline V gene encodes CDR1 MNHEY and CDR2 SVGAGI. CDR3 sequence reads: CASSYARGGTYEQYF. DNA of the CDR3: TGTGCCAGCAGTTACGCCCGCGGGGGGACCTACGAGCAGTACTTC.